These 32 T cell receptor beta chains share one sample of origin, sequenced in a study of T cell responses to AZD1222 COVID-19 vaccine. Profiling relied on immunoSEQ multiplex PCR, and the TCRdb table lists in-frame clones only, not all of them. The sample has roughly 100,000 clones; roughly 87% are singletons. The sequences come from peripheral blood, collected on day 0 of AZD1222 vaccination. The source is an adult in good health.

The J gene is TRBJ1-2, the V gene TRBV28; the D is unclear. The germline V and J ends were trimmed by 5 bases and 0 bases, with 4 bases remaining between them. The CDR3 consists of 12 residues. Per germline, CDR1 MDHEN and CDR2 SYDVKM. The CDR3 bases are TGTGCCAGCAGTGGGGCTAACTATGGCTACACCTTC. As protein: CASSGANYGYTF.

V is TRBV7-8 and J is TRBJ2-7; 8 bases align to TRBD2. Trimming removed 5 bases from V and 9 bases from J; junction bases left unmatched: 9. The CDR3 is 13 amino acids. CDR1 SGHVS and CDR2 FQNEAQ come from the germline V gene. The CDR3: CASSPSGLGGQYF. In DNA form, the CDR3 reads TGTGCCAGCAGCCCCTCGGGACTAGGGGGGCAGTACTTC.

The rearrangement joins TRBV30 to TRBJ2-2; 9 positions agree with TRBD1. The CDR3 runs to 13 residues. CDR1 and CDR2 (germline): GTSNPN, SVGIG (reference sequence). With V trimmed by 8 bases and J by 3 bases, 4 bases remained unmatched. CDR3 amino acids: CAGQGRDTGELFF. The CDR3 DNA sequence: TGTGCCGGACAGGGGCGGGACACCGGGGAGCTGTTTTTT.

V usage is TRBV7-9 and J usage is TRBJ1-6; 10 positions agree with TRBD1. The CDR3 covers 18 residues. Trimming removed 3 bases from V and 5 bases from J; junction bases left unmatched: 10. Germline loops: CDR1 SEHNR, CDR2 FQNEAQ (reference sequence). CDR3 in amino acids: CASSFPGGTGVNNSPLHF. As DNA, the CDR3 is TGTGCCAGCAGCTTCCCCGGGGGGACAGGGGTAAATAATTCACCCCTCCACTTT.

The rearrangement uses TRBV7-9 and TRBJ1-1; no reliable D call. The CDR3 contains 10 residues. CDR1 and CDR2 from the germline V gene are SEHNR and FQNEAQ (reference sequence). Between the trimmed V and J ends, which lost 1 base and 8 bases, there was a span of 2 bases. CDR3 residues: CASSLVEAFF. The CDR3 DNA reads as TGTGCCAGCAGCTTAGTGGAAGCTTTCTTT.

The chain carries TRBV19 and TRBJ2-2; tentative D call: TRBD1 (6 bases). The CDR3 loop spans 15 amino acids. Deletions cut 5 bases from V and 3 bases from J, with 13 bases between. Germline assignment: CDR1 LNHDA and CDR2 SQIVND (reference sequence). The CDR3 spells CASSPPGQHTGELFF. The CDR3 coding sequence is TGTGCCAGTAGTCCCCCCGGACAGCACACCGGGGAGCTGTTTTTT.

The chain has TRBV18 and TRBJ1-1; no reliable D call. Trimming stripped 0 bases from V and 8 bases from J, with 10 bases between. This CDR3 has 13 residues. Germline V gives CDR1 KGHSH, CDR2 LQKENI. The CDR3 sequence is CASSPPTVREAFF. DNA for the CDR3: TGTGCCAGCTCACCACCGACGGTACGGGAAGCTTTCTTT.

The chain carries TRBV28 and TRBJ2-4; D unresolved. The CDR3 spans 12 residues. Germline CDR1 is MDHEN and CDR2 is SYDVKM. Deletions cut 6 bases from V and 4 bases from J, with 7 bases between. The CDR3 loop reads CASSRRKNIQYF. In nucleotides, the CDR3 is TGTGCCAGCAGCCGTCGGAAAAACATTCAGTACTTC.

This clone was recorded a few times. The CDR3 spells CASSLQGAMETQYF. In DNA, the CDR3 is TGTGCCAGCAGCCTACAGGGGGCTATGGAGACCCAGTACTTC. The gene calls are TRBV5-4 and TRBJ2-5; TRBD1 aligns across 9 bases. The V gene's germline CDR1 is SGHNT and CDR2 YYREEE (reference sequence). This CDR3 contains 14 residues. Losses at the gene ends were 4 bases for V and 5 bases for J; bases not matched to a gene: 6.

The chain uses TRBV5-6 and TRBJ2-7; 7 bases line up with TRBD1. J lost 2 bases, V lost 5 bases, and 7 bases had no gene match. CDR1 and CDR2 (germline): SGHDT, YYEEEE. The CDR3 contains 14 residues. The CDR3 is CASRRQGGPYEQYF. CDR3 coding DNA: TGTGCCAGCAGGCGACAGGGTGGACCCTACGAGCAGTACTTC.

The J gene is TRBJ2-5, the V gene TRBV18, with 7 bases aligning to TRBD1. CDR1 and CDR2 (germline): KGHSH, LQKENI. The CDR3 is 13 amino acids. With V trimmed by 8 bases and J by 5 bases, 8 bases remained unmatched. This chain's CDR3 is CASTSDRAETQYF. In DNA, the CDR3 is TGTGCCAGCACATCAGACAGGGCGGAGACCCAGTACTTC.

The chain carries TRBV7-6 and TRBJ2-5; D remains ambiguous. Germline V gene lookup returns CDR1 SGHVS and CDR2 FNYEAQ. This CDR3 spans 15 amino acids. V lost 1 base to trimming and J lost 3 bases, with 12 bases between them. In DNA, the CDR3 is TGTGCCAGCAGCTTAGATCTGGGGTCGAAAGAGACCCAGTACTTC. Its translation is CASSLDLGSKETQYF.

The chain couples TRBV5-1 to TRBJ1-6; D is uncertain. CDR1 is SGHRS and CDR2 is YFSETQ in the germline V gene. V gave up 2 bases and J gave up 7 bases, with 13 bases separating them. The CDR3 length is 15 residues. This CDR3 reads CASSLDRVENSPLHF. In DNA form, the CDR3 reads TGCGCCAGCAGCTTAGACCGGGTCGAAAATTCACCCCTCCACTTT.

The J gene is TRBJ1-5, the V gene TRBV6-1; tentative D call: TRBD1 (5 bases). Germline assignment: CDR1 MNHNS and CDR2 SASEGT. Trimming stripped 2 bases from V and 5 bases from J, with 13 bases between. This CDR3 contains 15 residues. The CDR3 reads CASSEMGEGYQPQHF. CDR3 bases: TGTGCCAGCAGTGAAATGGGGGAGGGGTATCAGCCCCAGCATTTT.

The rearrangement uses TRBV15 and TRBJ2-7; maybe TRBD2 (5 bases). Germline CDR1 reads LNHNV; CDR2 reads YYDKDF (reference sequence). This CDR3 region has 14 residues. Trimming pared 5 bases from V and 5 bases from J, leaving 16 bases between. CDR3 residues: CATSHILEGHEQYF. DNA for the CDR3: TGTGCCACCAGCCACATCCTAGAGGGCCACGAGCAGTACTTC.

The CDR3 region is CASSQSGARRFYEQYF. DNA of the CDR3: TGTGCCAGCAGTCAATCGGGGGCCCGGCGCTTCTACGAGCAGTACTTC. The chain has TRBV6-6 and TRBJ2-7; TRBD1 or TRBD2 may be the D gene (6 bases each). From germline, CDR1 is MNHNY and CDR2 SVGAGI (reference sequence). V lost 5 bases to trimming and J lost 3 bases, with 20 bases between them. The CDR3 contains 16 residues.

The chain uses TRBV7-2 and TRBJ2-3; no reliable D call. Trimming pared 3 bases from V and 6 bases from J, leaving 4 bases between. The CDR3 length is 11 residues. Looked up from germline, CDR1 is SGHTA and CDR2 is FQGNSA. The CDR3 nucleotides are TGTGCCAGCAGCTTTTCGGATACGCAGTATTTT. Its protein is CASSFSDTQYF.

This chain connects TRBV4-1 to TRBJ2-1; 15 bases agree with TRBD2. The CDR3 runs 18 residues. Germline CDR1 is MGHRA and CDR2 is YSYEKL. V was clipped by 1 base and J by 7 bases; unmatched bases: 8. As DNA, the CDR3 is TGCGCCAGCAGCCAAGGAGGACTAGCGGGGGGGCCGGGAAATGAGCAGTTCTTC. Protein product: CASSQGGLAGGPGNEQFF.

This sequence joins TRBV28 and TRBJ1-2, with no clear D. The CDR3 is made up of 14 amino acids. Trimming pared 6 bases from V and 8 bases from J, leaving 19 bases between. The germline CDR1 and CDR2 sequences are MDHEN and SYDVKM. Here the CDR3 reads CASSTSLRSGGYTF. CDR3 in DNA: TGTGCCAGCAGCACGTCCCTCCGTTCTGGAGGCTACACCTTC.

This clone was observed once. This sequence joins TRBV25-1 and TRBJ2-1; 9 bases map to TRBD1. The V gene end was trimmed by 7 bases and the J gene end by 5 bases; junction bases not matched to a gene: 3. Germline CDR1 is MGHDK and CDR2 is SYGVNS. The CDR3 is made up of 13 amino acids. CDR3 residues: CASTRDRDNEQFF. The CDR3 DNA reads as TGTGCCAGCACCCGGGACAGGGACAATGAGCAGTTCTTC.

The CDR3: CASSSPTADYGYTF. The CDR3, as DNA: TGTGCCAGCAGTTCCCCCACCGCGGACTATGGCTACACCTTC. This chain links TRBV6-2 or TRBV6-3 with TRBJ1-2; D remains ambiguous. Trimming pared 4 bases from V and 3 bases from J, leaving 12 bases between. Germline CDR1 and CDR2: MNHEY and SVGEGT. The CDR3 extends over 14 amino acids.

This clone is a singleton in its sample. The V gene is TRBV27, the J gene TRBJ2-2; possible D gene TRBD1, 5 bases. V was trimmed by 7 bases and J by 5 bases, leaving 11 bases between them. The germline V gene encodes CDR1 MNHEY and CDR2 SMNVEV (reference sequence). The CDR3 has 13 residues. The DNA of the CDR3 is TGTGCCAGCACCCAAGGGGCTACCGGGGAGCTGTTTTTT. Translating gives CASTQGATGELFF.

DNA of the CDR3: TGTGCCTGGACCCCCGGACCGGGACTAGCGGGCACAGATACGCAGTATTTT. Its protein is CAWTPGPGLAGTDTQYF. The chain combines TRBV30 with TRBJ2-3; 11 positions match TRBD2. CDR1 and CDR2 (germline): GTSNPN, SVGIG (reference sequence). With 4 bases clipped from V and 1 base from J, the junction kept 10 bases outside the gene matches. The CDR3 is 17 amino acids.

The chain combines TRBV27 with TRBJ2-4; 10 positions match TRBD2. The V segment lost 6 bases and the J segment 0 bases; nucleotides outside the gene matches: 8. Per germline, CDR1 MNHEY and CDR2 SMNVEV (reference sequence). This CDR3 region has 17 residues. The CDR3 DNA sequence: TGTGCCAGCAGACCCCGGACTAGCGGACTAGCCAAAAACATTCAGTACTTC. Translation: CASRPRTSGLAKNIQYF.

The CDR3 loop is CASSIDVGAGDTQYF. CDR3 sequence (DNA): TGTGCCAGTAGTATAGATGTTGGGGCTGGGGATACGCAGTATTTT. The chain recombines TRBV19 with TRBJ2-3; D perhaps matches TRBD1 (5 bases). Trimming took 0 bases from V and 6 from J, leaving 13 bases between them. The CDR3 has 15 amino acids. CDR1 LNHDA and CDR2 SQIVND come from the germline V gene (reference sequence).

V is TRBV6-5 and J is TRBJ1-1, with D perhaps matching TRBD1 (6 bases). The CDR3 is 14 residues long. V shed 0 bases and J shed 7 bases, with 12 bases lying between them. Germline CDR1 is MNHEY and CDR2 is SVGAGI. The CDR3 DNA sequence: TGTGCCAGCAGTTACTCCTGGGACACCAATGAAGCTTTCTTT. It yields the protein CASSYSWDTNEAFF.

The CDR3 DNA reads as TGTGCCAGTAGTATAGCCAGTTTGAGGACTGAAGCTTTCTTT. Amino acid sequence: CASSIASLRTEAFF. The chain links TRBV19 to TRBJ1-1; D remains ambiguous. Germline CDR1 LNHDA, CDR2 SQIVND (reference sequence). The CDR3 totals 14 residues. Trimming left V 1 base short and J 5 bases short, with 11 bases between.

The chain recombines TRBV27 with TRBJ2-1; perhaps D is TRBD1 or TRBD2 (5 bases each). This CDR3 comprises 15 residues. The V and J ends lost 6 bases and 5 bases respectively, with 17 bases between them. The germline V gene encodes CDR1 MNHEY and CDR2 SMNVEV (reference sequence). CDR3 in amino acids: CASRKPGTSHNEQFF. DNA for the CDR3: TGTGCCAGCAGAAAACCCGGGACCAGTCACAATGAGCAGTTCTTC.

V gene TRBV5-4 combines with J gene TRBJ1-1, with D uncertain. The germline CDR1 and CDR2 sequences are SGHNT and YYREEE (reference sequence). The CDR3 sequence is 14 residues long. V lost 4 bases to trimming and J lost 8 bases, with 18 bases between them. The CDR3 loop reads CASSPARDPTEAFF. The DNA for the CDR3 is TGTGCCAGCAGCCCAGCCCGGGATCCCACAGAAGCTTTCTTT.

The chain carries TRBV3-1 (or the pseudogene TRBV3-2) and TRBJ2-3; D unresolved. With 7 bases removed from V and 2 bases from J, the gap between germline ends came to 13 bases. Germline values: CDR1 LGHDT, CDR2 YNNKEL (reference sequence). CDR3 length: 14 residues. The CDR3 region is CASTRSRATDTQYF. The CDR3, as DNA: TGTGCCAGCACCCGATCTAGGGCCACAGATACGCAGTATTTT.

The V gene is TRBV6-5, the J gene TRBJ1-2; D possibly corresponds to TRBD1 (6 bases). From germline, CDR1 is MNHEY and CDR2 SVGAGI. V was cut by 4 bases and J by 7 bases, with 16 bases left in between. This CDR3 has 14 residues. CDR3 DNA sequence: TGTGCCAGCAGTTCGGGACAAGGGGTTCGTGGCTACACCTTC. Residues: CASSSGQGVRGYTF.

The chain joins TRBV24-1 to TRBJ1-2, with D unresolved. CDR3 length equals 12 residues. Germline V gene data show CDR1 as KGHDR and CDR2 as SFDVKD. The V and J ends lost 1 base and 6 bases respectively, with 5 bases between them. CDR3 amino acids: CATSDFMDGYTF. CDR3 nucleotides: TGTGCCACCAGTGATTTCATGGATGGCTACACCTTC.